A single sample gave rise to the 18 T cell receptor beta chains below, sequenced in a study of patients and donors after allogeneic stem cell transplantation. MiXCR, run by TCRdb on the RT-PCR reads, gives a single entry per CDR3 protein. The sample contains about a million distinct CDR3 sequences, roughly 18% of which appear only once. Sequencing was performed on blood, either unsorted or a sorted T cell fraction (not recorded which). These receptors were obtained from a human donor who was either an allogeneic HSCT recipient or a stem cell or donor lymphocyte infusion donor (not recorded which). It is not recorded whose cells these are; they may come from a transplant donor.

CDR3 residues: CASSLAGGVAFNEQFF. The DNA of the CDR3 is TGTGCCAGCAGCTTAGCAGGTGGTGTAGCCTTCAATGAGCAGTTCTTC. This chain uses TRBV7-2 with TRBJ2-1, with no clear D. V lost 0 bases and J 6 bases, leaving 15 bases between the germline ends. CDR3 size: 16 residues. Germline V gene data show CDR1 as SGHTA and CDR2 as FQGNSA.

This clonotype was counted ten times or more. The chain is built from TRBV20-1 and TRBJ2-7, with a tentative D call TRBD1 (6 bases). With 3 bases removed from V and 4 bases from J, the gap between germline ends came to 13 bases. Germline V gene sequence: CDR1 DFQATT, CDR2 SNEGSKA (reference sequence). This CDR3 contains 13 residues. CDR3 region: CSASLDSAYEQYF. CDR3 coding DNA: TGCAGTGCTAGCCTGGACAGCGCATACGAGCAGTACTTC.

This clonotype has a count of ten or more. The chain combines TRBV9 with TRBJ2-3; TRBD1 matches at 7 bases. Unmatched junction bases numbered 12, after V lost 3 bases and J lost 2 bases. The germline V gene encodes CDR1 SGDLS and CDR2 YYNGEE. This CDR3 has 17 amino acids. The CDR3 DNA sequence: TGTGCCAGCAGCGGCGGGCTAGCAGGGGGACACACAGATACGCAGTATTTT. Its protein product is CASSGGLAGGHTDTQYF.

This clonotype was counted ten times or more. This chain connects TRBV29-1 to TRBJ2-1, with D perhaps matching TRBD1 (6 bases). Germline V gene lookup returns CDR1 SQVTM and CDR2 ANQGSEA. This CDR3 comprises 13 residues. The ends were cut back, 1 base at V and 5 bases at J, with 9 bases in the middle. CDR3 sequence reads: CSVEVHRDNEQFF. The CDR3 DNA reads as TGCAGCGTTGAAGTTCACAGGGACAATGAGCAGTTCTTC.

The CDR3 sequence is CASRVSLAGANTDTQYF. CDR3 DNA: TGTGCCAGCAGGGTATCCCTAGCGGGGGCTAACACAGATACGCAGTATTTT. This chain links TRBV6-1 with TRBJ2-3, with 10 positions matching TRBD2. Losses at the gene ends were 6 bases for V and 2 bases for J; bases not matched to a gene: 11. CDR3 length: 17 amino acids. In germline, CDR1 is MNHNS, CDR2 SASEGT.

This chain joins TRBV24-1 and TRBJ2-4, with 7 bases identical to TRBD1. Germline V gene lookup returns CDR1 KGHDR and CDR2 SFDVKD. The CDR3 is made up of 16 amino acids. V was pared by 7 bases and J by 0 bases, with 8 bases of the junction left unmatched. The CDR3 DNA reads TGTGCCACCAGACGGACAGGCCTGATAGCCAAAAACATTCAGTACTTC. Translating it yields CATRRTGLIAKNIQYF.

This clonotype was detected only a few times. The chain carries TRBV7-2 and TRBJ2-1; 7 nucleotides align to TRBD2. The V gene's germline CDR1 is SGHTA and CDR2 FQGNSA. V lost 3 bases and J lost 8; bases outside the gene matches: 10. CDR3 length: 15 residues. Here the CDR3 reads CASSLPRRGYHEQFF. The CDR3 DNA is TGTGCCAGCAGCTTGCCCCGGCGGGGGTACCATGAGCAGTTCTTC. Combining the CDR3 with reference TRBV7-2 and TRBJ2-1 gives the whole variable domain GAGVSQSPSNKVTEKGKDVELRCDPISGHTALYWYRQSLGQGLEFLIYFQGNSAPDKSGLPSDRFSAERTGGSVSTLTIQRTQQEDSAVYLCASSLPRRGYHEQFFGPGTRLTVL.

This chain links TRBV12-3 or TRBV12-4 with TRBJ2-5; 11 bases agree with TRBD2. The CDR3 sequence is 15 residues long. V dropped 5 bases and J dropped 5; count of bases not matched to a gene: 7. CDR3 DNA sequence: TGTGCCAGCAGTCCTAGAGGGACTAGCGGTGAGACCCAGTACTTC. Translating gives CASSPRGTSGETQYF.

This clonotype showed up just a few times. CDR3 in amino acids: CASSQIDQFTDTQYF. DNA for the CDR3: TGCGCCAGCAGCCAAATAGACCAATTCACAGATACGCAGTATTTT. The genes are TRBV4-1 and TRBJ2-3; D ambiguous. The CDR3 is made up of 15 amino acids. The V end lost 2 bases, the J end lost 2 bases, and 11 bases lay between the germline ends. Per the germline V gene, CDR1 is MGHRA and CDR2 is YSYEKL.

This clonotype was observed a handful of times. V gene TRBV27 combines with J gene TRBJ1-1, with D possibly being TRBD1 (6 bases). Germline-derived CDR1 and CDR2 are MNHEY and SMNVEV (reference sequence). V was cut by 7 bases and J by 5 bases, with 26 bases left in between. The CDR3 is made up of 17 amino acids. CDR3 region: CASIKNLWDTGGTEAFF. CDR3 DNA: TGTGCCAGCATTAAAAATCTCTGGGACACGGGCGGGACTGAAGCTTTCTTT.

V usage is TRBV27 and J usage is TRBJ1-5, with 10 positions matching TRBD1. CDR1 is MNHEY, CDR2 SMNVEV, per germline (reference sequence). The J segment lost 5 bases and the V segment lost 5 bases, leaving 6 bases of the junction unmatched. The CDR3 totals 15 residues. CDR3 sequence reads: CASSVGTGVDQPQHF. The CDR3 nucleotides read TGTGCCAGCAGTGTCGGGACAGGGGTGGATCAGCCCCAGCATTTT.

This clonotype showed up just a few times. The chain joins TRBV19 to TRBJ2-5; no clear D. V lost 0 bases and J lost 13, with 12 bases in between. The germline CDR1 and CDR2 sequences are LNHDA and SQIVND (reference sequence). This CDR3 has 12 residues. This chain's CDR3 is CASSIDLSDRYF. The CDR3 DNA reads as TGTGCCAGTAGTATAGACCTGAGCGATCGGTACTTC.

CDR3 coding DNA: TGTGCCAGCATCGGGACAGGGGGGGTCGAGCAGTACTTC. Its translation is CASIGTGGVEQYF. The chain combines TRBV2 with TRBJ2-7; 11 bases are shared with TRBD1. Trimming took 7 bases from V and 6 from J; bases not matched to a gene: 5. Looked up from germline, CDR1 is SNHLY and CDR2 is FYNNEI. The CDR3 spans 13 residues.

This clonotype turned up a few times. The rearrangement links TRBV25-1 to TRBJ2-7, with 14 bases that match TRBD2. With V trimmed by 3 bases and J by 0 bases, 4 bases remained unmatched. CDR3 size: 17 residues. CDR1 and CDR2 from the germline V gene are MGHDK and SYGVNS. CDR3 residues: CASSEKGTSGSSYEQYF. The CDR3 coding sequence is TGTGCCAGCAGTGAGAAAGGGACTAGCGGGAGCTCCTACGAGCAGTACTTC.

This clonotype has just a few counts. The chain joins TRBV7-9 to TRBJ2-2, with 7 bases matching TRBD1. This CDR3 has 17 residues. V lost 2 bases, J lost 3 bases, and 9 bases stayed unmatched. Germline CDR1 reads SEHNR; CDR2 reads FQNEAQ (reference sequence). The CDR3 loop reads CASSLRGPQDDTGELFF. CDR3 DNA sequence: TGTGCCAGCAGCTTAAGGGGGCCACAGGACGACACCGGGGAGCTGTTTTTT.

The rearrangement uses TRBV12-3 or TRBV12-4 and TRBJ1-5; D might be TRBD1 (6 bases). The CDR3 runs to 13 residues. V was trimmed by 5 bases and J by 6 bases, leaving 11 bases between them. The CDR3 spells CASSTKGGQPQHF. The CDR3 DNA reads TGTGCCAGCAGTACAAAAGGGGGTCAGCCCCAGCATTTT.

This sequence joins TRBV5-1 and TRBJ2-7, with a tentative D call TRBD1 (6 bases). Per germline, CDR1 SGHRS and CDR2 YFSETQ. V was pared by 4 bases and J by 2 bases, with 13 bases between. The CDR3 runs 14 residues. CDR3 residues: CASSSNRAAYEQYF. CDR3 bases: TGCGCCAGCAGCAGTAACAGGGCTGCCTACGAGCAGTACTTC.

V gene TRBV12-3 or TRBV12-4 combines with J gene TRBJ2-1; possibly TRBD1 for D (6 bases). Trimming left V 5 bases short and J 9 bases short, with 11 bases between. The CDR3 covers 12 residues. CDR3 protein: CASSPQGFEQFF. For the CDR3, the DNA is TGTGCCAGCAGTCCCCAGGGGTTTGAGCAGTTCTTC.